Judged by abundance, the clone carrying this T cell receptor (beta chain) is medium-sized (0.01 to 0.1%). Trimming at V came to 5 bases and at J to 1 base, leaving 10 bases not matched to a gene. Germline values: CDR1 SGHTA, CDR2 FQGNSA. The CDR3 is made up of 16 amino acids. The data were obtained in a study of response to subunit inactivated influenza vaccine. TCRdb ran MiXCR on the RT-PCR reads and lists one entry per CDR3 protein. The data hold under 200,000 distinct CDR3 sequences, with roughly 10% observed a single time. The clonotype originates from a man between 50 and 59 years old who received an inactivated influenza vaccine. This chain uses TRBV7-2 with TRBJ2-7; 8 bases are a match to TRBD1. The sequencing here drew on non-naive T cells sorted from PBMCs, taken 40 to 50 days after vaccination. The CDR3 is CASSPWTGPSSYEQYF. CDR3 nucleotides: TGTGCCAGCAGCCCTTGGACAGGGCCGTCATCCTACGAGCAGTACTTC. The full variable domain, with the rest looked up from reference TRBV7-2 and TRBJ2-7, is GAGVSQSPSNKVTEKGKDVELRCDPISGHTALYWYRQSLGQGLEFLIYFQGNSAPDKSGLPSDRFSAERTGGSVSTLTIQRTQQEDSAVYLCASSPWTGPSSYEQYFGPGTRLTVT.